The clone carrying this TCR beta chain was found a few times. Germline assignment: CDR1 DFQATT and CDR2 SNEGSKA (reference sequence). This CDR3 is 15 amino acids long. V lost 6 bases, J lost 5 bases, and 10 bases stayed unmatched. This record belongs to a study of low-dose radiotherapy and immunotherapy resistance in tumors. Study overall: Each patient was administered nivolumab intravenously at 240 mg, which was a flat dose, every two weeks, along with intravenous ipilimumab at 1 mg/kg every six weeks. Daily oral aspirin at 300 mg began on cycle 1 day 1 and lasted four cycles. Every two weeks, the protocol called for intravenous cyclophosphamide at 200 mg/m2. It was given one day before each radiation and immunotherapy administration.

cDNA synthesis used a TRAV/TRBV-specific primer set for both chains. The authors amplified TCRs for approximately 18 PCR cycles with a constant-region primer and a V-primer adapter. TCRdb re-called the reads through MiXCR, storing one row per CDR3 protein. The repertoire consists of 15,000 or so distinct CDR3 sequences, with less than 55% occurring once and the leading ten covering 3% to 4%. The donors' treatment consisted of nivolumab, ipilimumab, aspirin, low-dose cyclophosphamide and low-dose radiotherapy. This receptor was taken from a human donor with advanced metastatic prostate, ovarian, gallbladder or colorectal cancer (not recorded which). This table probably holds off-target reads from a library built for another chain. This chain links TRBV20-1 with TRBJ1-6; 7 bases are shared with TRBD1. As DNA, the CDR3 is TGCAGTGCCAGGCGCGGGACAGCAGATAATTCACCCCTCCACTTT. This encodes CSARRGTADNSPLHF.